Listed below are T cell receptor beta chains from one sample, sequenced in a study of T cells in Graves' hyperthyroidism and ophthalmopathy. TCRdb reprocessed the multiplex PCR reads via MiXCR and lists one record per CDR3 protein. The table shows under 350,000 distinct CDR3 sequences, with roughly 23% occurring only once. The sample comprised blood. The receptors come from a woman aged 45-65 years with Graves' hyperthyroidism. The CDR3 runs from the conserved cysteine through the conserved F or W. A D gene is named only where the DNA matches it firmly. Clone size, where shown, is once, few, many, or a class for clones that have expanded.

>TRBJ1-2|-|many|TRBV7-9
TGTGCCAGCAGCACGGACACGAACTATGGCTACACCTTC
CASSTDTNYGYTF
>TRBJ1-1|-|many|TRBV12-3/TRBV12-4
TGTGCCAGCAGTTTACTGGTAGGGTTGGCTGAAGCTTTCTTT
CASSLLVGLAEAFF
>TRBJ2-1|TRBD1|many|TRBV7-9
TGTGCCAGCAGCTTAGCCGGACAGGGGGCGAATGAGCAGTTCTTC
CASSLAGQGANEQFF
>TRBJ2-5|-|-|TRBV20-1
TGCAGTGCTAAGGGGCGGGGTCGAGAGACCCAGTACTTC
CSAKGRGRETQYF
>TRBJ2-1|-|few|TRBV5-5
TGTGCCAGCAGCTTGGGATTAGGAACAAATAACAATGAGCAGTTCTTC
CASSLGLGTNNNEQFF
>TRBJ2-5|-|many|TRBV6-1
TGTGCCAGCAGTGAACGGCGGTGGGATACAGAGACCCAGTACTTC
CASSERRWDTETQYF
>TRBJ2-7|TRBD1|many|TRBV15
TGTGCCACCAGCAGAGATCCAGGGGGCGCGTACGAGCAGTACTTC
CATSRDPGGAYEQYF
>TRBJ2-1|TRBD1|-|TRBV10-3
TGTGCCATCAGCGAGGACAGGGTCAGTCTGTTCTTC
CAISEDRVSLFF
>TRBJ2-7|-|few|TRBV4-1
TGCGCCAGCAGCCAATATTTCAACTACGAGCAGTACTTC
CASSQYFNYEQYF
>TRBJ1-1|TRBD1|many|TRBV28
TGTGCCAGCAGATCGGGGACAGGGGGACCTGAAGCTTTCTTT
CASRSGTGGPEAFF
>TRBJ1-2|TRBD1|many|TRBV2
TGTGCCAGCAGTATAGGGACAGGGGATGGCTACACCTTC
CASSIGTGDGYTF
>TRBJ2-7|-|few|TRBV29-1
TGCAGCGCTCGACAGGACAGGGAGGGTTACGAGCAGTACTTC
CSARQDREGYEQYF
>TRBJ2-7|TRBD1|-|TRBV28
TGTGCCAACCTTTGGGACAGGTCCTACGAGCAGTACTTC
CANLWDRSYEQYF
>TRBJ1-1|-|many|TRBV18
TGTGCCAGCTCATCAACACGAGACATGAACACTGAAGCTTTCTTT
CASSSTRDMNTEAFF
>TRBJ2-2|TRBD1|few|TRBV5-1
TGCGCCAGCAACAGGGGTTCCGGGGAGCTGTTTTTT
CASNRGSGELFF
>TRBJ1-5|-|many|TRBV7-3
TGTGCCAGCAGCCCGGACAAGAATCAGCCCCAGCATTTT
CASSPDKNQPQHF
>TRBJ1-1|-|-|TRBV4-1
TGCGCCGGCAGCCAAGTGAGAGGGTTGAACACTGAAGCTTTCTTT
CAGSQVRGLNTEAFF
>TRBJ1-1|-|many|TRBV28
TGTGCCAGCAGTTTAATACGGGGGCGGGTTAACACTGAAGCTTTCTTT
CASSLIRGRVNTEAFF
>TRBJ2-5|TRBD2|many|TRBV29-1
TGCAGCGTTGGGGAGGGTCAAGAGACCCAGTACTTC
CSVGEGQETQYF
>TRBJ1-5|-|many|TRBV6-4
TGTGCCAGCAGTGACTCGAAGGACGTCGTCAATCAGCCCCAGCATTTT
CASSDSKDVVNQPQHF
>TRBJ2-1|-|many|TRBV7-2
TGTGCCAGCAGCCCGACAGTGAACTACAATGAGCAGTTCTTC
CASSPTVNYNEQFF
>TRBJ2-1|TRBD2|many|TRBV7-3
TGTGCCAGCAGCTTTTCTAGCGGGAGCTCCTACAATGAGCAGTTCTTC
CASSFSSGSSYNEQFF
>TRBJ2-3|-|-|TRBV12-3/TRBV12-4
TGTGCCAGCAGTTCACTAGCAGCAGGCACAGATACGCAGTATTTT
CASSSLAAGTDTQYF
>TRBJ2-3|TRBD2|few|TRBV13
TGTGCCAGCAGCAACACCGGGACTAGCGGGAGCACAGATACGCAGTATTTT
CASSNTGTSGSTDTQYF
>TRBJ1-2|TRBD1|many|TRBV4-1
TGCGCCAGCAGCCCCTCCGGGACAGGGAGGTACTATGGCTACACCTTC
CASSPSGTGRYYGYTF
>TRBJ1-2|-|-|TRBV25-1
TGTGCCAGCAGTCCCAACCTCGGACAGTTCTTCTATGGCTACACCTTC
CASSPNLGQFFYGYTF
>TRBJ1-1|-|few|TRBV9
TGTGCCAGCAGCGTAGGGGCGTCTCGCGAAGCTTTCTTT
CASSVGASREAFF
>TRBJ1-1|TRBD1|-|TRBV19
TGTGCCAGTAGAACCGGGACAGTGAACACTGAAGCTTTCTTT
CASRTGTVNTEAFF
>TRBJ2-7|TRBD2|few|TRBV4-1
TGCGCCAGCAGCCGCTCTAGCGGGAGCGGCGAGCAGTACTTC
CASSRSSGSGEQYF
>TRBJ2-3|TRBD1|-|TRBV10-2
TGCGCCAGCAGTGAGTGGGACAGGGGGACAGATACGCAGTATTTT
CASSEWDRGTDTQYF
>TRBJ1-1|-|-|TRBV2
TGTGCCAGCAGTGGCCTAGAAGCCATGAACACTGAAGCTTTCTTT
CASSGLEAMNTEAFF
>TRBJ2-5|TRBD2|-|TRBV9
TGTGCCAGCAGCGTAGGACCGGGTAGCGGGACAGAGACCCAGTACTTC
CASSVGPGSGTETQYF
>TRBJ1-1|-|many|TRBV20-1
TGCAGTGCTAGATTCGGGAACACTGAAGCTTTCTTT
CSARFGNTEAFF
>TRBJ1-3|-|many|TRBV30
TGTGCCTGGAGTTCAGGGAACGGAAACACCATATATTTT
CAWSSGNGNTIYF
>TRBJ2-5|-|once|TRBV7-9
TGTGCCAGCAGCTCCTCCATGAAAGAGACCCAGTACTTC
CASSSSMKETQYF
>TRBJ2-2|TRBD2|-|TRBV6-5
TGTGCCAGCAGTTCACGGACTAGCGGGGAGGGCGGGGAGCTGTTTTTT
CASSSRTSGEGGELFF
>TRBJ2-1|TRBD2|many|TRBV20-1
TGCAGTGCCCACGGGACTAGATTCTACAATGAGCAGTTCTTC
CSAHGTRFYNEQFF
>TRBJ2-1|TRBD2|-|TRBV6-5
TGTGCCAGCAGTTACTCCCTAGCGGGAGGGAACAATGAGCAGTTCTTC
CASSYSLAGGNNEQFF
>TRBJ2-4|-|many|TRBV28
TGTGCCAGCAGTCCCCCACAGTTCCGCGTCACGCTAGCCAAAAACATTCAGTACTTC
CASSPPQFRVTLAKNIQYF
>TRBJ1-1|-|-|TRBV6-2/TRBV6-3
TGTGCCAGCATTGGATCATACAGGGTTCTCCCTGAAGCTTTCTTT
CASIGSYRVLPEAFF
>TRBJ1-2|-|many|TRBV12-3/TRBV12-4
TGTGCCAGCAGTTTTGAGGGTAGGGATGGCTACACCTTC
CASSFEGRDGYTF
>TRBJ1-6|-|once|TRBV12-3/TRBV12-4
TGTGCCAGCAGTTTAGGAATTGGGGGAAACCTTAATTCACCCCTCCACTTT
CASSLGIGGNLNSPLHF
>TRBJ2-6|-|many|TRBV30
TGTGCCTGGAGTCAGTGGGATGGGGCCAACGTCCTGACTTTC
CAWSQWDGANVLTF
>TRBJ2-5|-|-|TRBV7-9
TGTGCCAGCAGCGGCGACCACACAATTGAGACCCAGTACTTC
CASSGDHTIETQYF
>TRBJ2-3|-|many|TRBV29-1
TGCAGCGTGCTGGGCCGGAGGTTGAGCACAGATACGCAGTATTTT
CSVLGRRLSTDTQYF
>TRBJ2-7|-|-|TRBV29-1
TGCAGCGTTGAAGTTCCCTCCTACGAGCAGTACTTC
CSVEVPSYEQYF
>TRBJ2-7|TRBD1|-|TRBV19
TGTGCCAGTAGTATAGCGACAGGGAGAGTCTACGAGCAGTACTTC
CASSIATGRVYEQYF
>TRBJ2-7|-|many|TRBV7-9
TGTGCCAGCAGTTCTATCTCCTACGAGCAGTACTTC
CASSSISYEQYF